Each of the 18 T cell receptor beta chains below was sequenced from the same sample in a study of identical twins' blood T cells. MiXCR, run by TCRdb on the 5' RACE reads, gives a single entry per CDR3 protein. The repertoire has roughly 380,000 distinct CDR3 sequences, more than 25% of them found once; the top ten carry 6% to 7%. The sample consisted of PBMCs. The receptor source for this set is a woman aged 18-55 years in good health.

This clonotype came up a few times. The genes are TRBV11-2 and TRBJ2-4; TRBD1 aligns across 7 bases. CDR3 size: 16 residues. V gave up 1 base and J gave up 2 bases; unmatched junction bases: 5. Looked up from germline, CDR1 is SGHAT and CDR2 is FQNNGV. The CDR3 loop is CASSLARGIPKNIQYF. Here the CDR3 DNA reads TGTGCCAGCAGCTTAGCCAGGGGGATTCCCAAAAACATTCAGTACTTC.

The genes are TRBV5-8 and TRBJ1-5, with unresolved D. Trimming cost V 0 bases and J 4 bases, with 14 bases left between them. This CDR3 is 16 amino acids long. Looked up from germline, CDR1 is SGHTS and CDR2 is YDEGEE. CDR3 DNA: TGTGCCAGCAGCTTGGAATTGGGCACTTTTAATCAGCCCCAGCATTTT. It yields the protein CASSLELGTFNQPQHF.

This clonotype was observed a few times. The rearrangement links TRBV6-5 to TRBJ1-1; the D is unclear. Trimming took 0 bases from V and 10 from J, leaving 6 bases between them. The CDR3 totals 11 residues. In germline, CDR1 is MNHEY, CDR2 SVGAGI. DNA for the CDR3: TGTGCCAGCAGTTACTCTGGGGTAGCTTTCTTT. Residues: CASSYSGVAFF.

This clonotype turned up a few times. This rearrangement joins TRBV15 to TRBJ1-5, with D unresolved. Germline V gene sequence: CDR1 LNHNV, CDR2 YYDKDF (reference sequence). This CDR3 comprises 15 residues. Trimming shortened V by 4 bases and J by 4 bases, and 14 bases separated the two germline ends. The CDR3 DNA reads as TGTGCCACCAGCAAAACCCCGGAGGGAAATCAGCCCCAGCATTTT. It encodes CATSKTPEGNQPQHF. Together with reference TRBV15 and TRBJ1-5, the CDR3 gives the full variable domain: DAMVIQNPRYQVTQFGKPVTLSCSQTLNHNVMYWYQQKSSQAPKLLFHYYDKDFNNEADTPDNFQSRRPNTSFCFLDIRSPGLGDTAMYLCATSKTPEGNQPQHFGDGTRLSIL.

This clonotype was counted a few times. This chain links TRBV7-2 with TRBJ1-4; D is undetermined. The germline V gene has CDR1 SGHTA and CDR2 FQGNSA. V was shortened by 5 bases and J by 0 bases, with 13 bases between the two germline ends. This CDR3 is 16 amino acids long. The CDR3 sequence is CASSARLSATNEKLFF. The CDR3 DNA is TGTGCCAGCAGCGCCAGGCTAAGTGCAACTAATGAAAAACTGTTTTTT.

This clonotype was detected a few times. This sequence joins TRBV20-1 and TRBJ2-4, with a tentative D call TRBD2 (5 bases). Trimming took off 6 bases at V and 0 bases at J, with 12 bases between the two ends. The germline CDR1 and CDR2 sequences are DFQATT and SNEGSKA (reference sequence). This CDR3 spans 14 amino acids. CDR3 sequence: CSATSGIAKNIQYF. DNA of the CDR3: TGCAGTGCCACTTCGGGGATAGCCAAAAACATTCAGTACTTC.

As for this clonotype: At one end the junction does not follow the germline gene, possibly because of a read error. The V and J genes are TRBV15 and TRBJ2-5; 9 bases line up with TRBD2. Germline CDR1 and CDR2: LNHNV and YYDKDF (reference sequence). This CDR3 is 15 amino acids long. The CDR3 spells CATSRTSGPQETQHF. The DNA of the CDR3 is TGTGCCACCAGCAGAACTAGCGGGCCTCAAGAGACCCAGCACTTC. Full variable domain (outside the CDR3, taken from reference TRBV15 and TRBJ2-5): DAMVIQNPRYQVTQFGKPVTLSCSQTLNHNVMYWYQQKSSQAPKLLFHYYDKDFNNEADTPDNFQSRRPNTSFCFLDIRSPGLGDTAMYLCATSRTSGPQETQHFGPGTRLLVL.

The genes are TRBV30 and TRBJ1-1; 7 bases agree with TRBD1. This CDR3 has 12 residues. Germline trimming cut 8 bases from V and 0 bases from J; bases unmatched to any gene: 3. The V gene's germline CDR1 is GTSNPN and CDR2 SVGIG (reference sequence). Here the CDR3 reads CAQGQLNTEAFF. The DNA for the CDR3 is TGTGCCCAGGGACAGCTGAACACTGAAGCTTTCTTT.

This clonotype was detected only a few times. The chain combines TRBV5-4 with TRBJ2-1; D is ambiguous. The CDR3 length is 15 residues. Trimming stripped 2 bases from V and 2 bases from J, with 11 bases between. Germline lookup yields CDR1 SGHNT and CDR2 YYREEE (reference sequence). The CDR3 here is CASSLDLSTYNEQFF. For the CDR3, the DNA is TGTGCCAGCAGCTTAGATCTATCAACCTACAATGAGCAGTTCTTC.

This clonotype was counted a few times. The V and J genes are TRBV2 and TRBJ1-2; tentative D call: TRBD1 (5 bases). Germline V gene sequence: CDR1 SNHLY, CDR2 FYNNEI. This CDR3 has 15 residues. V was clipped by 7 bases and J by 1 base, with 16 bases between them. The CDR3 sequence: CASKGNLYFNYGYTF. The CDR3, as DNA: TGTGCCAGCAAGGGGAACTTGTATTTTAACTATGGCTACACCTTC.

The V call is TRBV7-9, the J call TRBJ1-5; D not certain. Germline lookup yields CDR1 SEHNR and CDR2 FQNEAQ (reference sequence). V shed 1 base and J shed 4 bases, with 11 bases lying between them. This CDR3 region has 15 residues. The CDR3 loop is CASSLGGSRNQPQHF. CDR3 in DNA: TGTGCCAGCAGCTTAGGAGGGTCGAGGAATCAGCCCCAGCATTTT.

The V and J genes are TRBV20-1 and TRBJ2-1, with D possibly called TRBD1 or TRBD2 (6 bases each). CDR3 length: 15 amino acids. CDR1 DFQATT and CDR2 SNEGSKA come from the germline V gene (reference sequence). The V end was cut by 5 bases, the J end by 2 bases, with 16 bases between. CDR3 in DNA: TGCAGTGCTTACCCCAACGGGGGCCCCTACAATGAGCAGTTCTTC. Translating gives CSAYPNGGPYNEQFF.

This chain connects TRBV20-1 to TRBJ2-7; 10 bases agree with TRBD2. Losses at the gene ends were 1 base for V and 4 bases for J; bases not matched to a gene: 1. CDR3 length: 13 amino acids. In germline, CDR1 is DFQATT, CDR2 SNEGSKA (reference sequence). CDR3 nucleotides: TGCAGTGCTAGAGCTAGCGGGAGATACGAGCAGTACTTC. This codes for CSARASGRYEQYF.

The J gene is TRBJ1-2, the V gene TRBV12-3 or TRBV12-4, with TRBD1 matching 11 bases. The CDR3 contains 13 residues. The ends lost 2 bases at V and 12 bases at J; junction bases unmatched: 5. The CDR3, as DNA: TGTGCCAGCAGTTTAAGGGACAGGGGGAGTAACACCTTC. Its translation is CASSLRDRGSNTF.

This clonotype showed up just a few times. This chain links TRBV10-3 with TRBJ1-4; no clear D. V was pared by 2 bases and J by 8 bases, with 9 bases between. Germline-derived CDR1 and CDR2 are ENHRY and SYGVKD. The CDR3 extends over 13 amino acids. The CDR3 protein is CAISEVDTEKLFF. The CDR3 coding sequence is TGTGCCATCAGTGAGGTGGATACAGAAAAACTGTTTTTT.

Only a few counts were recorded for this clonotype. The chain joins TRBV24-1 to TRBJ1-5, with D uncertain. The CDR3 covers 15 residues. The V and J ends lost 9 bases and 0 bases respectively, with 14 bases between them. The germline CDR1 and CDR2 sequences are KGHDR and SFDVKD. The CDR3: CATPKGQYSNQPQHF. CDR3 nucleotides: TGTGCCACCCCGAAAGGGCAGTATAGCAATCAGCCCCAGCATTTT.

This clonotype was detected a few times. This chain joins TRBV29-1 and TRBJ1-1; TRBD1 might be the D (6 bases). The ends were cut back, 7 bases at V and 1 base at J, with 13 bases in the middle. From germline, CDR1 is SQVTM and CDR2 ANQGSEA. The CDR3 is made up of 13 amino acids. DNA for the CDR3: TGCAGCGGGGGCGACAGGTGGAACACTGAAGCTTTCTTT. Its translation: CSGGDRWNTEAFF.

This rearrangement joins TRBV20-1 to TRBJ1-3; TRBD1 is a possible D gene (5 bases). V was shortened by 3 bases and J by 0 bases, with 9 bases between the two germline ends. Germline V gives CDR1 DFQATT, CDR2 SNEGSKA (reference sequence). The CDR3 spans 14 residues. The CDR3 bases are TGCAGTGCTAGGTTCGGGGGCTCTGGAAACACCATATATTTT. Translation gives CSARFGGSGNTIYF.